This T cell receptor (beta chain) was recorded in a study of CD8 T cells in Susac syndrome. Study-wide context: The sequenced Susac syndrome patients comprised five or six with active disease and fewer than ten in remission. Study-wide results and caveats: Individuals included in the TCR sequencing and HLA analysis were acknowledged by the study to be relatively few in number.

Patients with Susac syndrome met diagnostic criteria defined recently for definite or probable disease. Negative isolation yielded CD4+ and CD8+ T cells, and FACS enriched TEMRA cells. A remark on this clonotype: Its specificity is not known.

Reverse transcription of roughly 0.5 to 1 ug RNA was performed with random hexamers. TCRdb processed the immunoSEQ multiplex PCR reads anew with MiXCR; each CDR3 protein has one entry. The data show over 150,000 distinct CDR3 sequences, roughly 94% seen once. The receptor was isolated from a human donor with Susac syndrome. The material sequenced was CD4+ T cells from PBMCs.

The CDR3 DNA follows: TGCAGTGCTAGACAGCCGTCGGGGAATGGCTACACCTTC. The encoded protein is CSARQPSGNGYTF. The chain couples TRBV20-1 to TRBJ1-2, with D hard to call. The CDR3 is made up of 13 amino acids. Germline V lookup: CDR1 DFQATT, CDR2 SNEGSKA (reference sequence). V was trimmed by 2 bases and J by 6 bases, leaving 13 bases between them.